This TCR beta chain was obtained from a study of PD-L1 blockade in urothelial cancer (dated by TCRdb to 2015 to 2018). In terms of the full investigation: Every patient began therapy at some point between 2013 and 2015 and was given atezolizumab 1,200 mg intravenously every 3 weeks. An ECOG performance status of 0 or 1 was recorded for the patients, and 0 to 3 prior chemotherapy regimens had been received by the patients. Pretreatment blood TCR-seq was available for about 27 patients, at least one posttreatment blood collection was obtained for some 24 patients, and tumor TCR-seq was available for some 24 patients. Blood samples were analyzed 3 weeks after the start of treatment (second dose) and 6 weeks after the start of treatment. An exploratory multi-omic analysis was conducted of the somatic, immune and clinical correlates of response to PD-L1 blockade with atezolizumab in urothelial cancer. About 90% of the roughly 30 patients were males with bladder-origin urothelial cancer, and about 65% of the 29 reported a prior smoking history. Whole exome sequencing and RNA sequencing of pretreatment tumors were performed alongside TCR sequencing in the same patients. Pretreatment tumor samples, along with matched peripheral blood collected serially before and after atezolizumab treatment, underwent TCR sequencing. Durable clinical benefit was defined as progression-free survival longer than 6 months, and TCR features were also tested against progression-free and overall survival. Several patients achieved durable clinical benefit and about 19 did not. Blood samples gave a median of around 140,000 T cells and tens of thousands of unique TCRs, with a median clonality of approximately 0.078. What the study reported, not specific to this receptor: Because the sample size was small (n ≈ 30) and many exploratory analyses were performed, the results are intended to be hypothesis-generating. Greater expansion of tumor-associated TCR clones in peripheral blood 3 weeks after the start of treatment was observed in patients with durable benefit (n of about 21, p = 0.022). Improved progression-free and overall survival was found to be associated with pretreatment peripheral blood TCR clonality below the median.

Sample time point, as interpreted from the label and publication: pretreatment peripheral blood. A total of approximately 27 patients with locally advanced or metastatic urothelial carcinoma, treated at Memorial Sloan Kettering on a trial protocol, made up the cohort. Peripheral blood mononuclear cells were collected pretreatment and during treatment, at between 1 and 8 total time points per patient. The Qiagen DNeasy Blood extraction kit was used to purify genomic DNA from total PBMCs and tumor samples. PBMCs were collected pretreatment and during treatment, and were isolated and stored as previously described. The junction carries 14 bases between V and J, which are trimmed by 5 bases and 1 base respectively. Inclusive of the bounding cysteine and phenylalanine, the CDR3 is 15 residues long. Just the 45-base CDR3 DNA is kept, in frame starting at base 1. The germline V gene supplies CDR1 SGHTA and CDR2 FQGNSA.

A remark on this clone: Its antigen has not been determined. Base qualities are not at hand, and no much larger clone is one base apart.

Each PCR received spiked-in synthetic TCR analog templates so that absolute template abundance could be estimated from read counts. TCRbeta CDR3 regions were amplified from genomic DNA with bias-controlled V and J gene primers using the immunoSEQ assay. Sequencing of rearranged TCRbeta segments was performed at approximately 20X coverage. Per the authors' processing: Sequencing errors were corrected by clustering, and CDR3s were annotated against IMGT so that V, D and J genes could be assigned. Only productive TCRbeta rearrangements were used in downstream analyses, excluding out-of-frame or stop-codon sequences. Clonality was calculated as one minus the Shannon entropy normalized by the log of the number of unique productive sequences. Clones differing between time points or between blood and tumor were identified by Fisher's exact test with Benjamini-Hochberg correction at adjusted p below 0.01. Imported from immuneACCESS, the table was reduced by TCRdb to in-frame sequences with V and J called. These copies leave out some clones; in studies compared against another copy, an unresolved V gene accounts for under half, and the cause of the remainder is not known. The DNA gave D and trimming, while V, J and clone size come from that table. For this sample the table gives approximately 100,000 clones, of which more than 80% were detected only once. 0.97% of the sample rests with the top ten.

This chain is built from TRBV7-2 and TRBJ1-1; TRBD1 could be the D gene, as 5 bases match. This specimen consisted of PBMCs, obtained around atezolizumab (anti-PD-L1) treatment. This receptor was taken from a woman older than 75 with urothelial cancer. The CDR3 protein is CASSPRGGRNTEAFF. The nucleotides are TGTGCCAGCAGCCCACGGGGGGGACGGAACACTGAAGCTTTCTTT.